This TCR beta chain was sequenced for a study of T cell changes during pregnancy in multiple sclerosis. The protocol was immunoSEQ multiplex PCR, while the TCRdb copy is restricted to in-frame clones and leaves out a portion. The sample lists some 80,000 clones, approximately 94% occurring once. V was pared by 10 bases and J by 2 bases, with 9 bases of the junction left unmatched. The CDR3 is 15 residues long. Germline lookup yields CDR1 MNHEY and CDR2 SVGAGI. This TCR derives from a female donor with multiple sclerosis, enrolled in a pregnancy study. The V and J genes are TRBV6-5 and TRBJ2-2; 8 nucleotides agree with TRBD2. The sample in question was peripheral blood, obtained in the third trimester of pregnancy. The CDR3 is CATRGGVTNTGELFF. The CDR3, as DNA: TGTGCCACTCGGGGGGGGGTTACCAACACCGGGGAGCTGTTTTTT.